These T cell receptor beta chains were read from a single sample in a study of blood T cell repertoires in COVID-19. Repertoires were generated with immunoSEQ multiplex PCR, while TCRdb's copy carries only in-frame clones and drops some. The table shows fewer than 350,000 clones, with nearly 90% occurring only once. Material for sequencing was peripheral blood. These receptors originate from a man aged 18-30 years with active or convalescent COVID-19. CDR3s include the opening cysteine and the closing phenylalanine or tryptophan. Fields, in order: J gene, V gene, D gene, CDR3 protein, CDR3 DNA. A D gene is named only where the DNA matches it firmly.

TRBJ1-1,TRBV27,TRBD1,CASSDTGDLYTEAFF,TGTGCCAGCAGTGACACAGGGGACCTATACACTGAAGCTTTCTTT
TRBJ2-3,TRBV2,-,CASSVTDTQYF,TGTGCCAGCTCGGTTACAGATACGCAGTATTTT
TRBJ1-1,TRBV4-3,TRBD1,CASSQGGQGSEAFF,TGCGCCAGCAGCCAAGGGGGACAGGGTAGTGAAGCTTTCTTT
TRBJ2-7,TRBV3-1/TRBV3-2,TRBD2,CASSHRGGSHEQYF,TGTGCCAGCAGCCATCGGGGGGGGTCCCACGAGCAGTACTTC
TRBJ1-1,TRBV6-5,TRBD1,CASSLTGGNTEAFF,TGTGCCAGCAGCCTTACAGGGGGAAATACTGAAGCTTTCTTT
TRBJ2-5,TRBV4-3,TRBD2,CASSQESPAGGWETQYF,TGCGCCAGCAGCCAAGAATCCCCCGCGGGGGGGTGGGAGACCCAGTACTTC
TRBJ2-7,TRBV9,TRBD2,CASSVEGLAPEQYF,TGTGCCAGCAGCGTAGAGGGACTAGCGCCCGAGCAGTACTTC
TRBJ1-3,TRBV6-5,-,CASSTPRVGNTIYF,TGTGCCAGCAGTACCCCCCGGGTCGGAAACACCATATATTTT
TRBJ2-3,TRBV19,TRBD2,CASSIGASGFTDTQYF,TGTGCCAGTAGTATTGGGGCTAGCGGGTTCACAGATACGCAGTATTTT
TRBJ2-5,TRBV10-3,-,CAISELGGVNQETQYF,TGTGCCATCAGTGAGTTGGGAGGAGTGAACCAAGAGACCCAGTACTTC
TRBJ2-7,TRBV2,-,CASSDLSRVNSLDEQYF,TGTGCCAGCAGTGATTTGTCCAGGGTCAACTCACTCGACGAGCAGTACTTC